This T cell receptor beta chain was retrieved from a study of identical twins. Findings of the study overall: Possibly, invariant MAIT and iNKT cells partly confounded zero-insertion analyses. Models underestimated TCR alpha sharing (out-of-frame) in monozygotic twins.

TCRdb passed the 5' RACE reads through MiXCR, listing each CDR3 protein once. The sample yields about 530,000 distinct CDR3 sequences, around 22% seen once. This clonotype was detected only a few times. Its antigen is unidentified. This sample was shared with a second study, whose subject was yellow fever vaccine responses in identical twins. That work states: Twin vaccine T cell responses reportedly seemed partly convergent, partly personalized.

The sample taken for sequencing was CD4+ T cells sorted from blood. This clonotype was sampled from a young woman in good health.

Here the CDR3 reads CASSGDRFNYGYTF. The CDR3 nucleotides are TGTGCCAGCAGCGGAGACAGGTTTAACTATGGCTACACCTTC. The chain couples TRBV5-5 to TRBJ1-2, with a weak D call TRBD1 (6 bases). The CDR3 runs 14 residues. V was shortened by 4 bases and J by 1 base, with 11 bases between the two germline ends. Germline-derived CDR1 and CDR2 are SGHKS and YYEKEE (reference sequence).